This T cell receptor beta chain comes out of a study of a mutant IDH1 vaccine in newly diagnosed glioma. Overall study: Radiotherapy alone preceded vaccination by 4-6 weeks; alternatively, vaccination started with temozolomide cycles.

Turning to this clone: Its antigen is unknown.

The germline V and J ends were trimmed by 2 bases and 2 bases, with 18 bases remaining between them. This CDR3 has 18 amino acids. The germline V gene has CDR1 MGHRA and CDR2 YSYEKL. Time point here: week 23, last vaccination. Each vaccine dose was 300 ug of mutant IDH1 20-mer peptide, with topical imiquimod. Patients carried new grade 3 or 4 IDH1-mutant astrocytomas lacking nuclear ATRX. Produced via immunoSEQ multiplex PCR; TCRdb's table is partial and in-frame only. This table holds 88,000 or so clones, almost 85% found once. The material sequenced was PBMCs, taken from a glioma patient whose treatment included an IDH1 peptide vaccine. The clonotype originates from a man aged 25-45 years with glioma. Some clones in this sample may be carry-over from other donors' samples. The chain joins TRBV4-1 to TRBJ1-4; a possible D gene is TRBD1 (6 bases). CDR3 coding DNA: TGCGCCAGCAGCCAAAAAATTACCTGGACAGATACTAATGAAAAACTGTTTTTT. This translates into CASSQKITWTDTNEKLFF.